The following is a TCR beta chain sequence with its context. Its antigen is unknown. This CDR3 is also generated by other DNA sequences in the sample. Naive CD8 isolation took CD45RO-negative cells positively selected for CCR7 and excluded terminally differentiated effector memory CD45RA+ cells. This entry comes from a study of shared clonotypes between healthy human individuals. Study results and limitations: Richness estimates generally favored naive over memory subsets. Clonotypes shared by all four donors outscored non-shared clonotypes in generation probability. Tissue TCR repertoires likely differ from these blood-only repertoires.

The method was immunoSEQ multiplex PCR; TCRdb's version includes in-frame clones alone and lacks a portion of them. The data show 1.5 million to 2.5 million clones, less than 95% seen once. The CDR3 consists of 12 residues. Germline lookup yields CDR1 SGHAT and CDR2 FQNNGV. Trimming removed 0 bases at V and 5 bases at J, with 4 bases between. The clonotype was recovered from a man between 18 and 29 years old in good health. Sequences were obtained from naive CD8+ T cells sorted from blood. This chain connects TRBV11-2 to TRBJ1-2; unclear D gene. The DNA for the CDR3 is TGTGCCAGCAGCTTAGATAATTATGGCTACACCTTC. This sequence encodes CASSLDNYGYTF.